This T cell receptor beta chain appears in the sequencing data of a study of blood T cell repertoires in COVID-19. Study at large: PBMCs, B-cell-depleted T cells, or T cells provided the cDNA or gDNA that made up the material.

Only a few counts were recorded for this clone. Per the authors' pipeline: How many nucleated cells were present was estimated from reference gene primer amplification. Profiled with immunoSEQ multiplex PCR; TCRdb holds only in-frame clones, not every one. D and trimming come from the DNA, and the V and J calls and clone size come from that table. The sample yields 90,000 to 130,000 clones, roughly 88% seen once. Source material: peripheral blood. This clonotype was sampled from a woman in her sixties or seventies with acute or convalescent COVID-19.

The chain's CDR3 is CASSLTRLSEQYF. CDR3 nucleotides: TGTGCCAGCAGCTTAACTAGGTTGAGTGAGCAGTACTTC. The rearrangement uses TRBV11-2 and TRBJ2-7, with TRBD2 as a possible D gene (5 bases). Looked up from germline, CDR1 is SGHAT and CDR2 is FQNNGV. V was pared by 2 bases and J by 7 bases, with 12 bases between. This CDR3 is 13 amino acids long.